The clone carrying this T cell receptor (beta chain) was counted many times. Its antigen is unidentified. The CDR3 spans 13 residues. The ends were cut back, 4 bases at V and 3 bases at J, with 7 bases in the middle. Per germline, CDR1 SNHLY and CDR2 FYNNEI. Quantitative 5'-RACE was performed with molecular barcodes, and it yielded the TCR beta libraries. Each CDR3 protein gets one entry after TCRdb re-called the 5' RACE reads with MiXCR. The sample has 200,000 or so distinct CDR3 sequences, 10% to 15% seen once. The data belong to a study of CD8 T cells in ankylosing spondylitis. Study-wide points: Roughly 8 highly homologous variants formed a TCR beta motif that appeared characteristic of ankylosing spondylitis blood. Researchers reportedly found disease-linked clones significantly enriched in matched ankylosing spondylitis synovial fluid.

This sequence joins TRBV2 and TRBJ2-1; maybe TRBD1 (5 bases). Input material: blood, either unsorted or a sorted T cell fraction (not recorded which). This TCR was recovered from a female donor with ankylosing spondylitis or in good health (not recorded which). The CDR3 DNA reads as TGTGCCAGCAGTGCGGACAACTACAATGAGCAGTTCTTC. Its translation: CASSADNYNEQFF.